Below, 18 T cell receptor beta chains from the same sample are listed, as sequenced in a study of early T cells in non-severe SARS-CoV-2 infection (dated by TCRdb to 2020 to 2023). Preparation of the library involved 5' RACE. The data were produced on a NextSeq 500. Through fastp at Q25 and MiXCR, TCRdb rebuilt clones from the public reads, retaining in-frame beta chains. Each CDR3 protein gets just one entry, which takes the most common genes and DNA from the rows behind it. Present in this sample are about 48,000 distinct CDR3 sequences, about 9.2% of which were seen just once. The ten biggest clones cover roughly 8.3% of the sample. The sample consisted of whole blood. The origin of the receptors is an adult who was a healthcare worker with PCR-confirmed SARS-CoV-2 infection or an uninfected control (not recorded which).

This clonotype was counted many times. This sequence joins TRBV14 and TRBJ1-1; perhaps TRBD1 as D (5 bases). The CDR3 spans 16 residues. Germline assignment: CDR1 SGHDN and CDR2 FVKESK. V gave up 2 bases and J gave up 3 bases, with 16 bases separating them. This chain's CDR3 is CASSQSIREGYTEAFF. CDR3 nucleotide sequence: TGTGCCAGCAGCCAATCCATCAGGGAGGGATACACTGAAGCTTTCTTT.

The chain links TRBV20-1 to TRBJ2-5, with D possibly being TRBD1 or TRBD2 (7 bases each). Germline CDR1 and CDR2: DFQATT and SNEGSKA (reference sequence). The V end was cut by 1 base, the J end by 2 bases, with 11 bases between. The CDR3 covers 14 residues. In DNA form, the CDR3 reads TGCAGTGCTAGAGGGCAGGGGGGGCAAGAGACCCAGTACTTC. Amino acid sequence: CSARGQGGQETQYF.

This clonotype occurred many times. The chain recombines TRBV11-3 with TRBJ2-1; D remains unclear. This CDR3 comprises 15 residues. Trimming removed 5 bases from V and 1 base from J, with 12 bases in between. Germline V gene lookup returns CDR1 SGHNT and CDR2 YENEEA. The CDR3 protein is CASSPRKGSYNEQFF. CDR3 DNA: TGTGCCAGCAGCCCACGGAAAGGGTCCTACAATGAGCAGTTCTTC.

In this sample, this clonotype turned up a few times. The chain has TRBV7-4 and TRBJ2-4, with a possible D match to TRBD2 (6 bases). Germline V gene sequence: CDR1 SGHVT, CDR2 SQSDAQ. The CDR3 covers 21 residues. Trimming took 0 bases from V and 0 from J, leaving 24 bases between them. For the CDR3, the DNA is TGTGCCAGCAGCTTAGCGGTGGCAGGGCCCGGGGGAGATATAGCCAAAAACATTCAGTACTTC. Translated: CASSLAVAGPGGDIAKNIQYF. The full variable domain, its missing parts supplied by reference TRBV7-4 and TRBJ2-4, is GAGVSQSPRYKVAKRGRDVALRCDSISGHVTLYWYRQTLGQGSEVLTYSQSDAQRDKSGRPSGRFSAERPERSVSTLKIQRTEQGDSAVYLCASSLAVAGPGGDIAKNIQYFGAGTRLSVL.

A single count supports this clonotype. CDR3 DNA: TGTGCCAGCAGCATCGCCAGCGGGACGGGGCGAGAGCAGTACTTC. It is translated as CASSIASGTGREQYF. The chain combines TRBV6-5 with TRBJ2-7, with 7 bases matching TRBD2. The CDR3 is made up of 15 amino acids. V shed 6 bases, J shed 7 bases, and the junction held 15 bases outside the gene matches. Per germline, CDR1 MNHEY and CDR2 SVGAGI.

Many counts were recorded for this clonotype. The rearrangement uses TRBV28 and TRBJ2-7; D is perhaps TRBD2 (5 bases). This CDR3 has 17 residues. CDR1 and CDR2 (germline): MDHEN, SYDVKM. The V gene lost 4 bases and the J gene lost 6 bases, with 25 bases spanning the gap. The CDR3 is CASSSPGGAVSISEQYF. The CDR3 DNA reads TGTGCCAGCAGTTCTCCCGGAGGAGCCGTGTCGATCTCCGAGCAGTACTTC.

The chain links TRBV5-4 to TRBJ2-7; unclear D gene. There are 14 residues in the CDR3. V was shortened by 1 base and J by 0 bases, with 8 bases between the two germline ends. Germline CDR1 SGHNT, CDR2 YYREEE (reference sequence). The DNA of the CDR3 is TGTGCCAGCAGCTTGTCTCGCAGCTCCTACGAGCAGTACTTC. Protein product: CASSLSRSSYEQYF.

Written as DNA, the CDR3 is TGTGCCAGTCACTTCGCCAATAATGAAAAACTGTTTTTT. Protein product: CASHFANNEKLFF. V gene TRBV2 combines with J gene TRBJ1-4; no definite D call. The V gene's germline CDR1 is SNHLY and CDR2 FYNNEI. Trimming took off 9 bases at V and 4 bases at J, with 12 bases between the two ends. This CDR3 has 13 residues. Together with reference TRBV2 and TRBJ1-4, the CDR3 gives the full variable domain: EPEVTQTPSHQVTQMGQEVILRCVPISNHLYFYWYRQILGQKVEFLVSFYNNEISEKSEIFDDQFSVERPDGSNFTLKIRSTKLEDSAMYFCASHFANNEKLFFGSGTQLSVL.

For this clonotype: A much larger clone lies one base from this, so it may be a read error. The V gene is TRBV7-2, the J gene TRBJ2-7; D could derive from TRBD1 or TRBD2 (5 bases each). V lost 5 bases to trimming and J lost 4 bases, with 18 bases between them. The CDR3 runs to 15 residues. Germline V gene data show CDR1 as SGHTA and CDR2 as FQGNSA. CDR3 DNA sequence: TGTGCCAGCAGCGAGAGTTACGGGACCTCGTACGAGCAGTACTTC. Its translation is CASSESYGTSYEQYF.

V gene TRBV11-2 combines with J gene TRBJ2-7; 8 positions match TRBD1. After removal of 4 bases from V and 4 bases from J, the junction contained 6 bases not matched to a gene. There are 14 residues in the CDR3. Germline V CDR1 and CDR2: SGHAT, FQNNGV. DNA of the CDR3: TGTGCCAGCAGCTCTATGGGACAGGTATACGAGCAGTACTTC. The encoded protein is CASSSMGQVYEQYF.

In this sample, this clonotype turned up many times. The chain uses TRBV7-9 and TRBJ2-2; TRBD1 might be the D (6 bases). V was trimmed by 7 bases and J by 0 bases, leaving 18 bases between them. CDR1 is SEHNR, CDR2 FQNEAQ, per germline (reference sequence). The CDR3 extends over 17 amino acids. The DNA for the CDR3 is TGTGCCAGCAACCTATGGATAAACAGGGCGAACACCGGGGAGCTGTTTTTT. Translating gives CASNLWINRANTGELFF.

At least ten counts were recorded for this clonotype. The chain is built from TRBV27 and TRBJ2-1; 10 nucleotides match TRBD1. CDR3 size: 13 residues. The V segment lost 6 bases and the J segment 7 bases; nucleotides outside the gene matches: 3. Per the germline V gene, CDR1 is MNHEY and CDR2 is SMNVEV (reference sequence). The CDR3: CASRGQGKNEQFF. CDR3 sequence (DNA): TGTGCCAGCAGGGGACAGGGGAAGAATGAGCAGTTCTTC.

This clonotype was seen more than once but under ten times. The chain couples TRBV7-9 to TRBJ2-5, with a tentative D call TRBD2 (5 bases). The CDR3 extends over 13 amino acids. Trimming pared 4 bases from V and 5 bases from J, leaving 11 bases between. The germline gives CDR1 SEHNR, CDR2 FQNEAQ (reference sequence). CDR3 in DNA: TGTGCCAGCAGCTCCGGACGAGGGGAGACCCAGTACTTC. Translated, it gives CASSSGRGETQYF.

This clonotype was detected ten times or more. The rearrangement links TRBV28 to TRBJ1-1, with 8 bases identical to TRBD1. There are 14 residues in the CDR3. Germline CDR1 is MDHEN and CDR2 is SYDVKM. V was clipped by 5 bases and J by 4 bases; unmatched bases: 6. The CDR3 is CASSPTGVGTEAFF. The CDR3 bases are TGTGCCAGCAGTCCGACAGGGGTTGGCACTGAAGCTTTCTTT.

At least ten counts were recorded for this clonotype. The chain carries TRBV20-1 and TRBJ2-7, with D unclear. In germline, CDR1 is DFQATT, CDR2 SNEGSKA (reference sequence). The CDR3 spans 14 residues. Trimming shortened V by 3 bases and J by 1 base, and 13 bases separated the two germline ends. The CDR3 DNA is TGCAGTGCTAGGGCCGGTATCTGGTCCTACGAGCAGTACTTC. Translated: CSARAGIWSYEQYF.

This clonotype was seen many times. The chain is built from TRBV7-9 and TRBJ1-5; D gene ambiguous. V was cut by 3 bases and J by 2 bases, with 11 bases left in between. This CDR3 spans 15 amino acids. CDR1 is SEHNR and CDR2 is FQNEAQ in the germline V gene (reference sequence). CDR3 sequence reads: CASSLAGGGNQPQHF. CDR3 sequence (DNA): TGTGCCAGCAGCTTGGCAGGAGGTGGCAATCAGCCCCAGCATTTT.

This chain uses TRBV29-1 with TRBJ2-1, with D uncertain. V lost 5 bases to trimming and J lost 4 bases, with 6 bases between them. CDR1 SQVTM and CDR2 ANQGSEA come from the germline V gene. This CDR3 contains 11 residues. The CDR3, as DNA: TGCAGCGTTTACATATACAATGAGCAGTTCTTC. Its protein is CSVYIYNEQFF.

This clonotype was found many times. V usage is TRBV20-1 and J usage is TRBJ2-1, with D unclear. This CDR3 contains 11 residues. V was pared by 5 bases and J by 12 bases, with 14 bases between. Germline V gene sequence: CDR1 DFQATT, CDR2 SNEGSKA (reference sequence). The CDR3 nucleotides read TGCAGTGCTCCCAACCCGAAGGGGCAGTTCTTC. It encodes CSAPNPKGQFF.